This T cell receptor (beta chain) came from a study of CD8 T cells in ankylosing spondylitis. TCRdb re-derived calls from the 5' RACE reads in MiXCR, one entry per CDR3 protein. The sample has just under 350,000 distinct CDR3 sequences, approximately 15% seen once. The CDR3 has 19 amino acids. Germline loops: CDR1 MGHRA, CDR2 YSYEKL. The V and J ends lost 4 bases and 0 bases, in that order; junction bases with no gene match: 10. Study outcomes and limitations: Clones tied to disease were said to be significantly enriched in matched ankylosing spondylitis synovial fluid.

This clonotype was counted ten times or more. Its antigen is still unknown. The chain has TRBV4-1 and TRBJ2-6; TRBD1 matches 9 bases. The clonotype originates from a male donor with ankylosing spondylitis or in good health (not recorded which). The specimen was blood, either unsorted or a sorted T cell fraction (not recorded which). DNA for the CDR3: TGCGCCAGCAGCCTCTCCTGGGACAGGGTAAACTCTGGGGCCAACGTCCTGACTTTC. Encoded protein: CASSLSWDRVNSGANVLTF.